The 9 T cell receptor beta chains below come from one sample, sequenced in a study of T cells in Graves' hyperthyroidism and ophthalmopathy. Amplification of TCR beta CDR3 regions used RNA as the template. HTBI primers were used for first-round RT-PCR of the TCR CDR3. A single record per CDR3 protein comes from TCRdb applying MiXCR to the multiplex PCR reads. The data show around 340,000 distinct CDR3 sequences, around a sixth seen once. The sample was blood. Receptors originate from a woman aged 45-65 years with Graves' hyperthyroidism.

V is TRBV2 and J is TRBJ1-3, with 8 bases matching TRBD1. The ends lost 5 bases at V and 3 bases at J; junction bases unmatched: 12. The length of the CDR3 is 17 residues. Germline CDR1 reads SNHLY; CDR2 reads FYNNEI. The CDR3: CASSRTGNLNVGNTIYF. CDR3 nucleotide sequence: TGTGCCAGCAGTAGGACAGGGAATTTGAACGTTGGAAACACCATATATTTT.

The sample holds a few counts of this clonotype. The rearrangement joins TRBV9 to TRBJ2-3; TRBD2 agrees at 10 bases. The J segment lost 5 bases and the V segment lost 2 bases, leaving 2 bases of the junction unmatched. The CDR3 covers 14 residues. Germline CDR1 and CDR2: SGDLS and YYNGEE. This chain's CDR3 is CASSVRTSGDTQYF. The CDR3, as DNA: TGTGCCAGCAGCGTTAGGACTAGCGGAGATACGCAGTATTTT.

The V and J genes are TRBV6-1 and TRBJ1-3; D is unresolved. Germline V gene data show CDR1 as MNHNS and CDR2 as SASEGT. Trimming shortened V by 4 bases and J by 4 bases, and 14 bases separated the two germline ends. The CDR3 runs to 15 residues. CDR3: CASSGSSATGNTIYF. DNA of the CDR3: TGTGCCAGCAGTGGTTCCTCAGCTACGGGAAACACCATATATTTT.

The gene calls are TRBV20-1 and TRBJ1-4; weak D call: TRBD1 (5 bases). The CDR3 spans 16 residues. V lost 0 bases to trimming and J lost 3 bases, with 14 bases between them. Germline values: CDR1 DFQATT, CDR2 SNEGSKA (reference sequence). The CDR3 coding sequence is TGCAGTGCTAGAGACTATGCCGGGGCGGCTAATGAAAAACTGTTTTTT. Translating gives CSARDYAGAANEKLFF.

This clonotype was seen a handful of times. This sequence joins TRBV5-1 and TRBJ1-3; a weak D match, TRBD1 (5 bases). The CDR3 is made up of 16 amino acids. V lost 4 bases, J lost 0 bases, and 14 bases lay in between. CDR1 and CDR2 (germline): SGHRS, YFSETQ. CDR3 in amino acids: CASSLHGTDSGNTIYF. In DNA, the CDR3 is TGCGCCAGCAGCCTACACGGGACGGACTCTGGAAACACCATATATTTT.

This clonotype was seen more than once but under ten times. The chain couples TRBV20-1 to TRBJ2-3; 8 bases are a match to TRBD1. This CDR3 region has 15 residues. The germline CDR1 and CDR2 sequences are DFQATT and SNEGSKA (reference sequence). Trimming took 6 bases from V and 2 from J; bases not matched to a gene: 10. The CDR3 nucleotides read TGCAGTGCCCTCCATGGACAGGGCCTCACAGATACGCAGTATTTT. This sequence encodes CSALHGQGLTDTQYF.

This clonotype has just a few counts. The chain carries TRBV6-1 and TRBJ1-5; 8 bases are a match to TRBD1. The CDR3 runs 15 residues. After removal of 7 bases from V and 1 base from J, the junction contained 6 bases not matched to a gene. CDR1 MNHNS and CDR2 SASEGT come from the germline V gene. The CDR3 is CASKDTGGSNQPQHF. CDR3 sequence (DNA): TGTGCCAGCAAGGATACAGGGGGAAGCAATCAGCCCCAGCATTTT.

The chain recombines TRBV14 with TRBJ1-2; D might be TRBD1 (6 bases). CDR3 length: 13 residues. The germline V gene encodes CDR1 SGHDN and CDR2 FVKESK. V was clipped by 5 bases and J by 5 bases, with 12 bases between them. Here the CDR3 DNA reads TGTGCCAGCAGCGGGCCCACAGGGTATGGCTACACCTTC. As protein: CASSGPTGYGYTF.

The V and J genes are TRBV20-1 and TRBJ2-1; 13 bases are shared with TRBD2. J lost 7 bases, V lost 5 bases, and 8 bases had no gene match. The CDR3 is 15 amino acids. Looked up from germline, CDR1 is DFQATT and CDR2 is SNEGSKA (reference sequence). The CDR3 region is CSAPRLAGGLNEQFF. CDR3 DNA: TGCAGTGCTCCGCGACTAGCGGGAGGTTTGAATGAGCAGTTCTTC.